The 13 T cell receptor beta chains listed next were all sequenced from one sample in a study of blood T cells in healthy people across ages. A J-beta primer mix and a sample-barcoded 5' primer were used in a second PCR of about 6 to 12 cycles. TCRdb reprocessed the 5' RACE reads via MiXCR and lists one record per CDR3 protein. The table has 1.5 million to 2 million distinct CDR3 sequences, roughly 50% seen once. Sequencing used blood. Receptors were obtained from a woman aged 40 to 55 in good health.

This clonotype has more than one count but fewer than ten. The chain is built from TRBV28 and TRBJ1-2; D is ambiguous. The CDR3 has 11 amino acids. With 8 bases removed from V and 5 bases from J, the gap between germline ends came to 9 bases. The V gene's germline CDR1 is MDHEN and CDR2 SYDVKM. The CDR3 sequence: CASQKGYGYTF. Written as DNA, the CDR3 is TGTGCCAGCCAAAAAGGTTATGGCTACACCTTC.

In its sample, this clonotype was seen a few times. CDR3 loop: CSVPGQGIYEQFF. The CDR3 DNA follows: TGCAGCGTTCCGGGACAGGGGATTTATGAGCAGTTCTTC. The rearrangement links TRBV29-1 to TRBJ2-1; 10 positions match TRBD1. This CDR3 region has 13 residues. Trimming took 5 bases from V and 8 from J; bases not matched to a gene: 6. Germline CDR1 is SQVTM and CDR2 is ANQGSEA.

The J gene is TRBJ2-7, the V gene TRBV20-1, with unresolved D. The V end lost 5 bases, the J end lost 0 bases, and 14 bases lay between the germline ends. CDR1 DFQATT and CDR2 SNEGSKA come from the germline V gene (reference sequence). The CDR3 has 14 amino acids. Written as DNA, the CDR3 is TGCAGTGCTCCTAGAGATCTGGACTCCTACGAGCAGTACTTC. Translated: CSAPRDLDSYEQYF.

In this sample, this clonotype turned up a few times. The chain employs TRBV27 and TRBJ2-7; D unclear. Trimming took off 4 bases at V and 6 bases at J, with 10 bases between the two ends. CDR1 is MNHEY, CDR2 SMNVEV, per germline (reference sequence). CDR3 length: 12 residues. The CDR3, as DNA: TGTGCCAGCAGTTCCCGTACGAGCGAGCAGTACTTC. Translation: CASSSRTSEQYF.

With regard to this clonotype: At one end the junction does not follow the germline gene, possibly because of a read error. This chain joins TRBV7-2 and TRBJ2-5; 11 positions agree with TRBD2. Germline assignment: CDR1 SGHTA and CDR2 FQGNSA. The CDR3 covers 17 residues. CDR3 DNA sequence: TGTGCCAGCAATTCGCACAAACTAGCGGGGGCCGGGGAGACCCGGTACTTC. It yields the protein CASNSHKLAGAGETRYF. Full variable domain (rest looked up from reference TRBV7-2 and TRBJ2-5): GAGVSQSPSNKVTEKGKDVELRCDPISGHTALYWYRQSLGQGLEFLIYFQGNSAPDKSGLPSDRFSAERTGGSVSTLTIQRTQQEDSAVYLCASNSHKLAGAGETRYFGPGTRLLVL.

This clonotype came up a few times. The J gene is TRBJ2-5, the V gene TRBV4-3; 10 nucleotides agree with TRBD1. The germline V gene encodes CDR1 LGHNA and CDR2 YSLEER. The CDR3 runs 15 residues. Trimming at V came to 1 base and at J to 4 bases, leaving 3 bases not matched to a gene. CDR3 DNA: TGCGCCAGCAGCCAAGTCCGGACAGGGGGAGAGACCCAGTACTTC. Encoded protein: CASSQVRTGGETQYF.

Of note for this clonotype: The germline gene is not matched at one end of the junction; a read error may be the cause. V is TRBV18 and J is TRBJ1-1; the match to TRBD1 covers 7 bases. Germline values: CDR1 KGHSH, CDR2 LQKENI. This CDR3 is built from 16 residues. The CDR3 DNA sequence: TGTGCCAGCTCTCGGAGGGACAGCCTTTTGAATACTGAAGCTTTCTTT. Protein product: CASSRRDSLLNTEAFF.

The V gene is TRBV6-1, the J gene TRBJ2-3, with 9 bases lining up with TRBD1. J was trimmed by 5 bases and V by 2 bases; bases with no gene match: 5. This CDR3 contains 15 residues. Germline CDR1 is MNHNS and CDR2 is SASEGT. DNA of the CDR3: TGTGCCAGCAGTGAAACGGGGACAGGGTTAGATACGCAGTATTTT. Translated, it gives CASSETGTGLDTQYF.

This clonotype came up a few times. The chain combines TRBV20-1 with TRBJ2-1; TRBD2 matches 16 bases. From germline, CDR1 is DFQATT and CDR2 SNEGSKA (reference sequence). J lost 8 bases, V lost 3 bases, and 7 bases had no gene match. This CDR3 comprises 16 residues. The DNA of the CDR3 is TGCAGTGCTAGTGGGACTAGCGGGGGGGGATACGATGAGCAGTTCTTC. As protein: CSASGTSGGGYDEQFF.

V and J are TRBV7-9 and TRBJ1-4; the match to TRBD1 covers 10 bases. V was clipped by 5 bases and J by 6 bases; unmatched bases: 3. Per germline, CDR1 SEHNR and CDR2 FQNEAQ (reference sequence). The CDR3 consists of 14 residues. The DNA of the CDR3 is TGTGCCAGCAGCCCCGGGACAGGGGATGAAAAACTGTTTTTT. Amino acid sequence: CASSPGTGDEKLFF.

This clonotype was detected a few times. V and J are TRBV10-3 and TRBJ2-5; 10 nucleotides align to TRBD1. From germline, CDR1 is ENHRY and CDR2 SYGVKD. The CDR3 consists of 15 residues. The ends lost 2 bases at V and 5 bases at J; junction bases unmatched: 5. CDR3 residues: CAISEDRGQEETQYF. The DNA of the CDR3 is TGTGCCATCAGTGAGGACAGGGGGCAGGAGGAGACCCAGTACTTC.

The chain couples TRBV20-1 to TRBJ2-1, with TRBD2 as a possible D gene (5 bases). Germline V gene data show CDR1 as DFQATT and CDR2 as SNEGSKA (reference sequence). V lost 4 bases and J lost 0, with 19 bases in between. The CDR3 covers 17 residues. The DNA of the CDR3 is TGCAGTGCTAAAGCTAGAGGGCGAGCCAGCTCCTACAATGAGCAGTTCTTC. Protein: CSAKARGRASSYNEQFF.

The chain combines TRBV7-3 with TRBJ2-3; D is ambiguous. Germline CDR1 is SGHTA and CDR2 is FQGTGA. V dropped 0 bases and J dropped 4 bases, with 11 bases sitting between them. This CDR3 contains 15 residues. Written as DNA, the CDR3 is TGTGCCAGCAGCTTAACTCTTTCCGGGCCAGATACGCAGTATTTT. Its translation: CASSLTLSGPDTQYF.